This T cell receptor (beta chain) is drawn from a study of T cells in Graves' hyperthyroidism and ophthalmopathy. Study-wide points: Ophthalmopathy was distinguished from stable hyperthyroidism by 13 V-J signatures.

Among the patients, aged 18 to 65, hyperthyroidism was newly diagnosed and had lasted under 2 months. The PBMCs had their origin in roughly 10 ml of fresh peripheral blood. RNA transcripts yielded amplified TCR beta CDR3 regions. During a first-round RT-PCR of the TCR CDR3, the HTBI primer set was used. TCRdb reanalysed the multiplex PCR reads using MiXCR and keeps one entry per CDR3 protein. Of roughly 570,000 distinct CDR3 sequences in the sample, around 16% were seen once. V gave up 1 base and J gave up 2 bases, with 4 bases separating them. The CDR3 is 12 amino acids. Germline V lookup: CDR1 DFQATT, CDR2 SNEGSKA (reference sequence). This clonotype was seen at least ten times. The antigen is not known.

This TCR was recovered from a woman aged 30 to 39 with Graves' hyperthyroidism. Sequenced material: blood. The chain couples TRBV20-1 to TRBJ2-3; D not certain. The CDR3 DNA reads as TGCAGTGCTAGAGGGCCCACAGATACGCAGTATTTT. Translation: CSARGPTDTQYF.